The 20 T cell receptor beta chains below were found in one sample sequenced in a study of regulatory T cells in long-lasting Graves disease. CDR3-region Arm-PCR and iRepertoire HTBI primers produced the TCR beta libraries. TCRdb itself ran the multiplex PCR reads through MiXCR, one entry per CDR3 protein. The sample contains a few hundred thousand distinct CDR3 sequences, 13% of which appear only once. Stated time point: newly diagnosed GD, antithyroid drugs for less than 3 months. Preparation of the TCR library used RNA extracted from PBMCs. The same data also went into a second study, on T cells in Graves' hyperthyroidism and ophthalmopathy.

The sequences come from peripheral blood mononuclear cells (PBMCs), collected at new diagnosis, from a patient treated with antithyroid drugs. The origin of the receptors is a man younger than 45 with Graves disease.

This clonotype has a count of ten or more. Here the CDR3 DNA reads TGTGCCAGTCGTTCTGGACAGCTTTTCACCGCTGAAGCTTTCTTT. Translated, it gives CASRSGQLFTAEAFF. The chain has TRBV11-2 and TRBJ1-1, with TRBD1 as a possible D gene (6 bases). V shed 9 bases and J shed 6 bases, with 23 bases lying between them. In germline, CDR1 is SGHAT, CDR2 FQNNGV. The CDR3 is 15 amino acids.

The rearrangement uses TRBV3-1 and TRBJ1-2, with D perhaps TRBD1 (6 bases). The CDR3 loop spans 17 amino acids. The germline V gene encodes CDR1 LGHDT and CDR2 YNNKEL (reference sequence). V lost 0 bases and J 4 bases, leaving 18 bases between the germline ends. Here the CDR3 reads CASSQDLIGGWGYGYTF. CDR3 sequence (DNA): TGTGCCAGCAGCCAAGATCTTATCGGGGGCTGGGGCTATGGCTACACCTTC.

Many counts were recorded for this clonotype. V gene TRBV27 combines with J gene TRBJ1-2; D ambiguous. Trimming pared 3 bases from V and 6 bases from J, leaving 20 bases between. The germline gives CDR1 MNHEY, CDR2 SMNVEV (reference sequence). The CDR3 has 16 amino acids. DNA of the CDR3: TGTGCCAGCAGTTTTACCAATCAGGAACCCGCGGATGGCTACACCTTC. This gives the protein CASSFTNQEPADGYTF.

In its sample, this clonotype was seen many times. This sequence joins TRBV10-1 and TRBJ1-1, with D possibly TRBD1 on 5 matching bases. The CDR3 contains 16 residues. Trimming stripped 0 bases from V and 10 bases from J, with 21 bases between. Germline CDR1 reads WNHNN; CDR2 reads SYGVQD (reference sequence). CDR3: CASSESESLGPVGAFF. The CDR3 coding sequence is TGCGCCAGCAGTGAGTCGGAGTCTTTGGGACCGGTGGGAGCTTTCTTT.

The gene calls are TRBV12-3 or TRBV12-4 and TRBJ2-1, with D unresolved. The CDR3 has 15 amino acids. V shed 3 bases and J shed 0 bases, with 9 bases lying between them. The CDR3: CASSFRSDSYNEQFF. The CDR3 nucleotides are TGTGCCAGCAGTTTCAGGAGCGACTCCTACAATGAGCAGTTCTTC.

The chain couples TRBV20-1 to TRBJ2-5, with D unclear. The length of the CDR3 is 12 residues. The germline V and J ends were trimmed by 3 bases and 4 bases, with 9 bases remaining between them. From germline, CDR1 is DFQATT and CDR2 SNEGSKA (reference sequence). The CDR3 DNA reads as TGCAGTGCTAGTCTGGAATCAGAGACCCAGTACTTC. Amino acid sequence: CSASLESETQYF.

This clonotype was picked up many times. This chain uses TRBV12-3 or TRBV12-4 with TRBJ2-2; D not certain. The CDR3 has 14 amino acids. Trimming took off 6 bases at V and 7 bases at J, with 15 bases between the two ends. Written as DNA, the CDR3 is TGTGCCAGCAGCTCCCTTGCAGACGACGGGGAGCTGTTTTTT. It specifies CASSSLADDGELFF.

This clonotype was detected ten times or more. The chain joins TRBV7-9 to TRBJ2-7, with D hard to call. Trimming removed 5 bases from V and 2 bases from J, with 16 bases in between. CDR1 is SEHNR and CDR2 is FQNEAQ in the germline V gene (reference sequence). The CDR3 covers 15 residues. This chain's CDR3 is CASSESPLNTYEQYF. The CDR3 nucleotides read TGTGCCAGCAGCGAATCCCCACTGAACACCTACGAGCAGTACTTC.

This clonotype was seen at least ten times. The chain joins TRBV28 to TRBJ2-3; the match to TRBD2 covers 11 bases. V trimming: 6 bases; J trimming: 7 bases; junction bases outside the gene matches: 15. Germline V gene sequence: CDR1 MDHEN, CDR2 SYDVKM. CDR3 length: 17 amino acids. The CDR3 nucleotides read TGTGCCAGCAGGACCTCAGGGACTAGCGGTCGGGAAAATACGCAGTATTTT. Its translation: CASRTSGTSGRENTQYF.

The chain joins TRBV6-2 or TRBV6-3 to TRBJ1-6, with TRBD1 matching over 11 bases. CDR3 length equals 17 residues. From germline, CDR1 is MNHEY and CDR2 SVGEGT. Trimming took 5 bases from V and 5 from J; bases not matched to a gene: 8. DNA for the CDR3: TGTGCCAGCAGTGAAGCTGGGACAGGGGGAAATAATTCACCCCTCCACTTT. Protein: CASSEAGTGGNNSPLHF.

This clonotype was seen at least ten times. The chain joins TRBV12-3 or TRBV12-4 to TRBJ2-2, with no clear D. Trimming left V 5 bases short and J 5 bases short, with 12 bases between. The CDR3 length is 14 residues. The CDR3 DNA reads as TGTGCCAGCAGTGAGGAACCCCTAACCGGGGAGCTGTTTTTT. Translation gives CASSEEPLTGELFF.

The chain links TRBV2 to TRBJ2-3, with D perhaps matching TRBD1 (5 bases). This CDR3 has 13 residues. CDR1 and CDR2 (germline): SNHLY, FYNNEI. With 6 bases removed from V and 6 bases from J, the gap between germline ends came to 13 bases. Written as DNA, the CDR3 is TGTGCCAGCAGCTTGGGGCCTCCGGATACGCAGTATTTT. Translation: CASSLGPPDTQYF.

The chain employs TRBV20-1 and TRBJ2-5; 9 bases are a match to TRBD2. Germline V gives CDR1 DFQATT, CDR2 SNEGSKA (reference sequence). There are 16 residues in the CDR3. Trimming removed 1 base from V and 4 bases from J; junction bases left unmatched: 10. The CDR3 protein is CSARGGLAGRGETQYF. CDR3 coding DNA: TGCAGTGCTAGAGGGGGGCTAGCGGGACGGGGAGAGACCCAGTACTTC.

This clonotype was observed at least ten times. The chain combines TRBV30 with TRBJ1-2; D is ambiguous. There are 13 residues in the CDR3. Per germline, CDR1 GTSNPN and CDR2 SVGIG (reference sequence). Trimming stripped 0 bases from V and 0 bases from J, with 5 bases between. CDR3: CAWSVTANYGYTF. The CDR3 nucleotides read TGTGCCTGGAGTGTCACGGCTAACTATGGCTACACCTTC.

This clonotype came up a few times. This chain links TRBV29-1 with TRBJ2-2; 8 positions match TRBD1. The CDR3 runs to 12 residues. V was clipped by 8 bases and J by 8 bases; unmatched bases: 7. Germline CDR1 SQVTM, CDR2 ANQGSEA. CDR3 in DNA: TGCAGCTTCGACAGGGGAGTTGGGGAGCTGTTTTTT. Residues: CSFDRGVGELFF.

The V gene is TRBV18, the J gene TRBJ1-1, with D hard to call. The CDR3 totals 16 residues. Looked up from germline, CDR1 is KGHSH and CDR2 is LQKENI. Deletions cut 0 bases from V and 0 bases from J, with 11 bases between. DNA for the CDR3: TGTGCCAGCTCACCACCGGGTGGGTCTATGAACACTGAAGCTTTCTTT. Protein: CASSPPGGSMNTEAFF.

This clonotype appeared many times. The chain joins TRBV5-4 to TRBJ2-1; the match to TRBD2 covers 9 bases. This CDR3 contains 15 residues. Germline loops: CDR1 SGHNT, CDR2 YYREEE (reference sequence). Trimming at V came to 2 bases and at J to 7 bases, leaving 7 bases not matched to a gene. The DNA for the CDR3 is TGTGCCAGCAGCTTCGGGACTAGCAATTGGAATGAGCAGTTCTTC. It specifies CASSFGTSNWNEQFF.

This clonotype has a handful of counts. V usage is TRBV18 and J usage is TRBJ2-5, with TRBD2 identical over 9 bases. This CDR3 is 16 amino acids long. The germline V gene encodes CDR1 KGHSH and CDR2 LQKENI. V shed 6 bases and J 7 bases; nucleotides not matched to a gene: 15. CDR3 sequence reads: CASSLRTSGLPGTQYF. The CDR3 region has the DNA TGTGCCAGCTCTCTGAGAACTAGCGGGTTACCCGGGACCCAGTACTTC.

The V gene is TRBV7-9, the J gene TRBJ2-5; unclear D gene. CDR3 size: 15 residues. Trimming stripped 0 bases from V and 5 bases from J, with 13 bases between. Germline CDR1 and CDR2: SEHNR and FQNEAQ (reference sequence). The CDR3 region has the DNA TGTGCCAGCAGCTTAGCCCCGGGCTCCGGGGAGACCCAGTACTTC. It is translated as CASSLAPGSGETQYF.

The J gene is TRBJ2-7, the V gene TRBV2; tentative D call: TRBD2 (6 bases). The V gene's germline CDR1 is SNHLY and CDR2 FYNNEI. Trimming pared 2 bases from V and 3 bases from J, leaving 14 bases between. The CDR3 runs 15 residues. Written as DNA, the CDR3 is TGTGCCAGCAGTGAATCCTCTAGCGAGATCTACGAGCAGTACTTC. This sequence encodes CASSESSSEIYEQYF.